This passage covers 25 T cell receptor beta chains from one sample sequenced in a study of cytomegalovirus exposure and HLA in healthy donors. The PCR employed 60 Vbeta primers together with 13 Jbeta primers. Generated by immunoSEQ multiplex PCR, the TCRdb table keeps only in-frame clones and is missing some. This sample has 100,000 or so clones, with approximately 65% found just once. The specimen sequenced was PBMCs. Receptors originate from a man younger than 45 in good health and CMV-seronegative.

This clone was counted between two and nine times. The chain links TRBV9 to TRBJ2-7, with D perhaps matching TRBD2 (6 bases). Germline V gene lookup returns CDR1 SGDLS and CDR2 YYNGEE. CDR3 length equals 14 residues. The V end was cut by 0 bases, the J end by 4 bases, with 11 bases between. For the CDR3, the DNA is TGTGCCAGCAGCGTAGCTGCTGCGGGGTACGAGCAGTACTTC. Its translation is CASSVAAAGYEQYF.

V and J are TRBV21-1 and TRBJ1-3; TRBD1, as called in the table, went unchecked against the DNA. TRBV21-1 counts as a pseudogene. The CDR3 totals 15 residues. The CDR3 protein is CASSKYRDSGNTIYF. The CDR3 DNA sequence: TGTGCCAGCAGCAAATACAGGGACTCTGGAAACACCATATATTTT.

The rearrangement joins TRBV28 to TRBJ1-1; D might be TRBD1 (5 bases). Deletions cut 5 bases from V and 0 bases from J, with 19 bases between. This CDR3 contains 17 residues. In germline, CDR1 is MDHEN, CDR2 SYDVKM. The CDR3 nucleotides read TGTGCCAGCAGTCGTTATGGTTTCGGGGGACTGAACACTGAAGCTTTCTTT. It codes for CASSRYGFGGLNTEAFF.

This clone was observed a few times. The rearrangement links TRBV9 to TRBJ1-1, with D maybe TRBD1 (6 bases). Germline values: CDR1 SGDLS, CDR2 YYNGEE. V was trimmed by 4 bases and J by 3 bases, leaving 19 bases between them. The CDR3 length is 16 residues. This chain's CDR3 is CASSPMGGAGYTEAFF. The CDR3 DNA reads TGTGCCAGCAGCCCCATGGGGGGGGCGGGGTACACTGAAGCTTTCTTT.

The chain couples TRBV6-5 to TRBJ2-5; 7 positions match TRBD2. The DNA end is more similar to TRBJ2-7, so the J call may be wrong. The germline V gene encodes CDR1 MNHEY and CDR2 SVGAGI. The CDR3 has 14 amino acids. CDR3 bases: TGTGCCACGGCCCCAGCGGGGAGCGCCTACGAGCAGTACTTC. This translates into CATAPAGSAYEQYF.

The rearrangement links TRBV5-4 to TRBJ2-5; a possible D gene is TRBD1 (6 bases). V lost 0 bases and J lost 3, with 18 bases in between. Germline-derived CDR1 and CDR2 are SGHNT and YYREEE (reference sequence). CDR3 size: 17 residues. The CDR3 nucleotides are TGTGCCAGCAGCTTGGGGGGGCGGACTCCATCTAAAGAGACCCAGTACTTC. Its protein is CASSLGGRTPSKETQYF.

The gene calls are TRBV13 and TRBJ2-7, with 8 bases matching TRBD2. The CDR3 totals 15 residues. CDR1 PRHDT and CDR2 FYEKMQ come from the germline V gene (reference sequence). V lost 5 bases, J lost 7 bases, and 13 bases stayed unmatched. CDR3 region: CASSPQPGGIEEQYF. The CDR3 DNA reads TGTGCCAGCAGCCCCCAGCCGGGGGGGATCGAGGAGCAGTACTTC.

The V and J genes are TRBV5-1 and TRBJ2-7; the D gene is possibly TRBD2 (6 bases). The germline V and J ends were trimmed by 0 bases and 7 bases, with 11 bases remaining between them. The CDR3 extends over 13 amino acids. Germline V gives CDR1 SGHRS, CDR2 YFSETQ. The CDR3 nucleotides read TGCGCCAGCAGCTTGGAATGGGGGAGGGAGCAGTACTTC. Translating gives CASSLEWGREQYF. The full variable domain, rest sourced from reference TRBV5-1 and TRBJ2-7, is KAGVTQTPRYLIKTRGQQVTLSCSPISGHRSVSWYQQTPGQGLQFLFEYFSETQRNKGNFPGRFSGRQFSNSRSEMNVSTLELGDSALYLCASSLEWGREQYFGPGTRLTVT.

This chain links TRBV5-4 with TRBJ2-2; D possibly corresponds to TRBD2 (5 bases). The V and J ends lost 4 bases and 3 bases respectively, with 10 bases between them. Germline values: CDR1 SGHNT, CDR2 YYREEE (reference sequence). This CDR3 comprises 14 residues. This CDR3 is CASSPIGDTGELFF. CDR3 bases: TGTGCCAGCAGCCCGATCGGGGACACCGGGGAGCTGTTTTTT. Combining the CDR3 with reference TRBV5-4 and TRBJ2-2 gives the whole variable domain ETGVTQSPTHLIKTRGQQVTLRCSSQSGHNTVSWYQQALGQGPQFIFQYYREEENGRGNFPPRFSGLQFPNYSSELNVNALELDDSALYLCASSPIGDTGELFFGEGSRLTVL.

The genes are TRBV15 and TRBJ2-4; D may be TRBD1 (8 bases). Trimming took off 0 bases at V and 1 base at J, with 19 bases between the two ends. CDR1 and CDR2 from the germline V gene are LNHNV and YYDKDF (reference sequence). This CDR3 is built from 19 residues. This CDR3 is CATSRDPRGQGGAKNIQYF. The CDR3 region has the DNA TGTGCCACCAGCAGAGACCCTCGTGGACAGGGAGGGGCCAAAAACATTCAGTACTTC.

This clone was detected only a few times. The rearrangement joins TRBV19 to TRBJ2-1, with 9 bases that match TRBD2. The length of the CDR3 is 14 residues. V lost 8 bases and J lost 3; bases outside the gene matches: 5. In germline, CDR1 is LNHDA, CDR2 SQIVND (reference sequence). The CDR3 coding sequence is TGTGCCAGTTCTGCGGGAGGGGACTACAATGAGCAGTTCTTC. As protein: CASSAGGDYNEQFF.

The CDR3 nucleotides are TGTGCCAGTTGGGGACAGGGGTCTCACGAGCAGTACTTC. Amino acid sequence: CASWGQGSHEQYF. The V and J genes are TRBV28 and TRBJ2-7, with TRBD1 matching over 10 bases. In germline, CDR1 is MDHEN, CDR2 SYDVKM. With V trimmed by 9 bases and J by 5 bases, 7 bases remained unmatched. The CDR3 loop spans 13 amino acids.

This chain joins TRBV27 and TRBJ2-6; D might be TRBD2 (5 bases). Trimming shortened V by 3 bases and J by 0 bases, and 6 bases separated the two germline ends. Germline values: CDR1 MNHEY, CDR2 SMNVEV (reference sequence). The CDR3 totals 15 residues. CDR3 sequence: CASSLGSSGANVLTF. CDR3 in DNA: TGTGCCAGCAGTTTGGGGAGCTCTGGGGCCAACGTCCTGACTTTC. The complete variable domain, with remaining parts taken from reference TRBV27 and TRBJ2-6, reads EAQVTQNPRYLITVTGKKLTVTCSQNMNHEYMSWYRQDPGLGLRQIYYSMNVEVTDKGDVPEGYKVSRKEKRNFPLILESPSPNQTSLYFCASSLGSSGANVLTFGAGSRLTVL.

The chain recombines TRBV5-6 with TRBJ2-7, with D possibly being TRBD2 (5 bases). Trimming left V 4 bases short and J 5 bases short, with 13 bases between. The CDR3 length is 13 residues. Germline V CDR1 and CDR2: SGHDT, YYEEEE. The CDR3 loop reads CASSVLVDDEQYF. The CDR3 nucleotides read TGTGCCAGCAGCGTACTAGTAGACGACGAGCAGTACTTC.

A few counts support this clone. The genes are TRBV21-1 and TRBJ1-4; the table's D call TRBD1 went unverified against the DNA. TRBV21-1 is deemed a pseudogene. The CDR3 totals 12 residues. In DNA form, the CDR3 reads TGTGCCAGCAGCAAAAGGGGGGAAAAACTGTTTTTT. Amino acids: CASSKRGEKLFF.

The J gene is TRBJ2-1, the V gene TRBV10-1; D remains ambiguous. The germline CDR1 and CDR2 sequences are WNHNN and SYGVQD (reference sequence). Trimming stripped 7 bases from V and 5 bases from J, with 6 bases between. The CDR3 totals 11 residues. The CDR3 DNA reads TGCGCCAGCACCGTAAACAATGAGCAGTTCTTC. Protein: CASTVNNEQFF.

This clone showed up just a few times. The rearrangement uses TRBV7-9 and TRBJ1-1; D is undetermined. The CDR3 runs 14 residues. V was shortened by 4 bases and J by 1 base, with 10 bases between the two germline ends. In germline, CDR1 is SEHNR, CDR2 FQNEAQ (reference sequence). The CDR3 protein is CASSWEVSNTEAFF. CDR3 DNA: TGTGCCAGCAGCTGGGAGGTCTCGAACACTGAAGCTTTCTTT.

This clone was picked up one time. The chain combines TRBV1 with TRBJ2-1; the table's D call TRBD2 went unverified against the DNA. TRBV1 is annotated as a pseudogene. The CDR3 sequence is 15 residues long. The CDR3 DNA follows: TGCACCAGCTCCGAGTCTAGCGGGGGCAACAATGAGCAGTTCTTC. It encodes CTSSESSGGNNEQFF.

This clone was seen only once. J is TRBJ2-7 and V is TRBV7-9; tentative D call: TRBD2 (5 bases). The V gene lost 1 base and the J gene lost 7 bases, with 11 bases spanning the gap. From germline, CDR1 is SEHNR and CDR2 FQNEAQ (reference sequence). The CDR3 has 13 residues. CDR3 loop: CASSLDGMWEQYF. The CDR3 nucleotides read TGTGCCAGCAGCTTAGACGGGATGTGGGAGCAGTACTTC. The whole variable domain, filled in from reference TRBV7-9 and TRBJ2-7, reads DTGVSQNPRHKITKRGQNVTFRCDPISEHNRLYWYRQTLGQGPEFLTYFQNEAQLEKSRLLSDRFSAERPKGSFSTLEIQRTEQGDSAMYLCASSLDGMWEQYFGPGTRLTVT.

This chain connects TRBV7-9 to TRBJ2-7; D possibly corresponds to TRBD1 (5 bases). V lost 2 bases and J lost 7, with 21 bases in between. The germline V gene encodes CDR1 SEHNR and CDR2 FQNEAQ (reference sequence). The CDR3 contains 16 residues. The CDR3 DNA is TGTGCCAGCAGCTTACCTTGGGTGGGGCCTCCCGGGGAGCAGTACTTC. As protein: CASSLPWVGPPGEQYF.

The J gene is TRBJ1-1, the V gene TRBV5-4, with D possibly TRBD1 on 6 matching bases. Germline V CDR1 and CDR2: SGHNT, YYREEE (reference sequence). Trimming removed 0 bases from V and 10 bases from J, with 13 bases in between. The CDR3 is 13 residues long. The CDR3 spells CASSLDRDVRAFF. CDR3 in DNA: TGTGCCAGCAGCTTGGACAGGGATGTGCGAGCTTTCTTT.

This clone is classed as medium-sized. J is TRBJ2-1 and V is TRBV5-4; 9 nucleotides agree with TRBD2. CDR3 length equals 14 residues. Per germline, CDR1 SGHNT and CDR2 YYREEE (reference sequence). With V trimmed by 5 bases and J by 4 bases, 4 bases remained unmatched. Here the CDR3 reads CASRGLAGYNEQFF. Written as DNA, the CDR3 is TGTGCCAGCAGAGGTCTAGCGGGGTACAATGAGCAGTTCTTC.

The chain employs TRBV14 and TRBJ2-3; TRBD2 matches 12 bases. Germline V lookup: CDR1 SGHDN, CDR2 FVKESK. The V and J ends lost 5 bases and 4 bases, in that order; junction bases with no gene match: 10. CDR3 size: 17 residues. CDR3 sequence: CASSFHRTSGTADTQYF. The CDR3 DNA sequence: TGTGCCAGCAGCTTCCACCGGACTAGCGGGACGGCAGATACGCAGTATTTT.

This clone was counted a single time. The chain employs TRBV6-5 and TRBJ1-6; 7 nucleotides agree with TRBD1. The ends lost 6 bases at V and 7 bases at J; junction bases unmatched: 6. Germline V gives CDR1 MNHEY, CDR2 SVGAGI. The CDR3 runs 14 residues. CDR3 amino acids: CASREQGRNSPLHF. CDR3 DNA sequence: TGTGCCAGCAGGGAACAGGGGCGAAATTCACCCCTCCACTTT.

The V call is TRBV10-3, the J call TRBJ1-1; D remains unclear. Germline CDR1 is ENHRY and CDR2 is SYGVKD. V was pared by 2 bases and J by 4 bases, with 14 bases between. The CDR3 runs 15 residues. CDR3 nucleotide sequence: TGTGCCATCAGTGAGGCGGCCAAGACGGGCACTGAAGCTTTCTTT. It is translated as CAISEAAKTGTEAFF.